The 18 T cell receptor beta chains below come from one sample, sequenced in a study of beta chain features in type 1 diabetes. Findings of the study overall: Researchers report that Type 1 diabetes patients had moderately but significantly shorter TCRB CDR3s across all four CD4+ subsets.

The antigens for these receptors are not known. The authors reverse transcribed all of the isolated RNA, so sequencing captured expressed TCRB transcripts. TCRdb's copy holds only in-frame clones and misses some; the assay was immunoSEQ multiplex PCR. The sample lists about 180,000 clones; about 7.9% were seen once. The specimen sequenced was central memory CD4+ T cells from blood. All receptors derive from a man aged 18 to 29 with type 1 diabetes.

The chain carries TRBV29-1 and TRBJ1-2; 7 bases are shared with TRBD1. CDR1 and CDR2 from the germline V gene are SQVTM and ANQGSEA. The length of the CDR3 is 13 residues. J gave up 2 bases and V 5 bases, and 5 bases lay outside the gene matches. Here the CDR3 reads CSVLQGRNYGYTF. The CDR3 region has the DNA TGCAGCGTTTTACAGGGGCGGAACTATGGCTACACCTTC. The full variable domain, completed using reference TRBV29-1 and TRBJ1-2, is SAVISQKPSRDICQRGTSLTIQCQVDSQVTMMFWYRQQPGQSLTLIATANQGSEATYESGFVIDKFPISRPNLTFSTLTVSNMSPEDSSIYLCSVLQGRNYGYTFGSGTRLTVV.

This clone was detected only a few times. The CDR3 DNA sequence: TGCGCCAGCAGCCCGACGTCCTTTGGGGCCACAGATACGCAGTATTTT. This encodes CASSPTSFGATDTQYF. This sequence joins TRBV4-3 and TRBJ2-3, with a possible D match to TRBD1 (5 bases). In germline, CDR1 is LGHNA, CDR2 YSLEER. V gave up 4 bases and J gave up 2 bases, with 16 bases separating them. This CDR3 comprises 16 residues.

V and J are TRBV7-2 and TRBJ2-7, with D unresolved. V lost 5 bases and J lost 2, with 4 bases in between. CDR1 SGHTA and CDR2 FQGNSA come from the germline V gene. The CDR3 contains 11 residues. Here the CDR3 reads CASSRAYEQYF. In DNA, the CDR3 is TGTGCCAGCAGCCGCGCCTACGAGCAGTACTTC. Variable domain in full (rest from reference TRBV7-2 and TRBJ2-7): GAGVSQSPSNKVTEKGKDVELRCDPISGHTALYWYRQSLGQGLEFLIYFQGNSAPDKSGLPSDRFSAERTGGSVSTLTIQRTQQEDSAVYLCASSRAYEQYFGPGTRLTVT.

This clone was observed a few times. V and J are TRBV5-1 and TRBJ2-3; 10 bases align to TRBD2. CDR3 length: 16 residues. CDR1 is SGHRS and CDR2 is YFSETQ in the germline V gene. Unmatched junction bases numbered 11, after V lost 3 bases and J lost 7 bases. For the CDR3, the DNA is TGCGCCAGCAGCTCTGGGACTAGCGAAGGGGGGAATACGCAGTATTTT. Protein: CASSSGTSEGGNTQYF.

The chain's CDR3 is CASSTTSGSPFF. CDR3 DNA sequence: TGTGCCAGCAGTACGACTAGCGGGTCCCCGTTCTTC. The J gene is TRBJ2-1, the V gene TRBV7-2, with 10 bases fitting TRBD2. The CDR3 contains 12 residues. Trimming cost V 6 bases and J 15 bases; bases outside gene matches: 8. Per germline, CDR1 SGHTA and CDR2 FQGNSA.

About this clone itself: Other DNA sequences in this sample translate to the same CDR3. The CDR3 loop reads CASSPPQGGREKLFF. Written as DNA, the CDR3 is TGTGCCAGCTCACCACCGCAGGGGGGAAGAGAAAAACTGTTTTTT. The chain has TRBV18 and TRBJ1-4, with 7 positions matching TRBD1. The CDR3 is made up of 15 amino acids. V shed 0 bases, J shed 8 bases, and the junction held 6 bases outside the gene matches. The germline V gene encodes CDR1 KGHSH and CDR2 LQKENI.

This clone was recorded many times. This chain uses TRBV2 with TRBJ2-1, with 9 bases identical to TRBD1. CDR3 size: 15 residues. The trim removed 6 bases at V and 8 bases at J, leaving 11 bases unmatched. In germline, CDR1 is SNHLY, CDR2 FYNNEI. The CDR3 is CASSSRDRGGDEQFF. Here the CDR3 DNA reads TGTGCCAGCAGCTCTAGAGACAGGGGGGGTGATGAGCAGTTCTTC. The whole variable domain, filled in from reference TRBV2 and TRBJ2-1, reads EPEVTQTPSHQVTQMGQEVILRCVPISNHLYFYWYRQILGQKVEFLVSFYNNEISEKSEIFDDQFSVERPDGSNFTLKIRSTKLEDSAMYFCASSSRDRGGDEQFFGPGTRLTVL.

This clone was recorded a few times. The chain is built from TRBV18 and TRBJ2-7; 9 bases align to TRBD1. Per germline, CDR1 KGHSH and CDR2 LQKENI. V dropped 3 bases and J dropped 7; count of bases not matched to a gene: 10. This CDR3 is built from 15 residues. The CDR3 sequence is CASSPRTGEVYEQYF. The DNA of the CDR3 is TGTGCCAGCTCACCTAGGACAGGGGAGGTGTATGAGCAGTACTTC. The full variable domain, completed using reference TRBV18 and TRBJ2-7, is NAGVMQNPRHLVRRRGQEARLRCSPMKGHSHVYWYRQLPEEGLKFMVYLQKENIIDESGMPKERFSAEFPKEGPSILRIQQVVRGDSAAYFCASSPRTGEVYEQYFGPGTRLTVT.

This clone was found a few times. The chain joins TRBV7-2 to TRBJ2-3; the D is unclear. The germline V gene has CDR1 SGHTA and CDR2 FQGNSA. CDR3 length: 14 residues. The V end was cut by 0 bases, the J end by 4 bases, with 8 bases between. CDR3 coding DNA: TGTGCCAGCAGCTTAGCGCTCGGAGCAGATACGCAGTATTTT. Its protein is CASSLALGADTQYF.

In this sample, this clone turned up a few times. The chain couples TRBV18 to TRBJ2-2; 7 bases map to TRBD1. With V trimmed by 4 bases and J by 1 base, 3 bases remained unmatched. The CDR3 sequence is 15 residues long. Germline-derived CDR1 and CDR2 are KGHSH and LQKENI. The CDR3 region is CASSRGQVNTGELFF. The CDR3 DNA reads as TGTGCCAGCTCACGCGGACAGGTGAACACCGGGGAGCTGTTTTTT.

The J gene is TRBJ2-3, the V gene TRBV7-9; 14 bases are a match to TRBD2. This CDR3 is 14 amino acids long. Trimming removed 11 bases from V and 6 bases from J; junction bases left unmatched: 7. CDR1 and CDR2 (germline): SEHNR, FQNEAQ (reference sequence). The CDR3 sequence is CAGGTSGRMDTQYF. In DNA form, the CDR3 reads TGTGCCGGGGGGACTAGCGGGAGAATGGATACGCAGTATTTT.

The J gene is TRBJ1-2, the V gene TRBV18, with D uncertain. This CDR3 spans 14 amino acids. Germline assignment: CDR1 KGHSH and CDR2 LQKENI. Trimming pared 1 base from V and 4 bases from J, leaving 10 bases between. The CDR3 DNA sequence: TGTGCCAGCTCACCACAATTAGAGCTCTATGGCTACACCTTC. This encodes CASSPQLELYGYTF.

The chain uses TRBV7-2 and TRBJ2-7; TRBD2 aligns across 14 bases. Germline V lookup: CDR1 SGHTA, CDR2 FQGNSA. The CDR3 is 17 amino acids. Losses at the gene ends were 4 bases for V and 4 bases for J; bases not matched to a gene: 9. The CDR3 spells CASSSTGLAGGGYEQYF. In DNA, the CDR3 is TGTGCCAGCAGCTCAACAGGACTAGCGGGGGGAGGATACGAGCAGTACTTC.

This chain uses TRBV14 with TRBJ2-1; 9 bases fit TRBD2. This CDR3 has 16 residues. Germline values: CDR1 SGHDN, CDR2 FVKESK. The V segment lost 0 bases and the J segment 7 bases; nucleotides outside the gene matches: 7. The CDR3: CASSQDSAGGRNEQFF. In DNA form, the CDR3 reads TGTGCCAGCAGCCAAGATTCCGCGGGGGGGCGTAATGAGCAGTTCTTC.

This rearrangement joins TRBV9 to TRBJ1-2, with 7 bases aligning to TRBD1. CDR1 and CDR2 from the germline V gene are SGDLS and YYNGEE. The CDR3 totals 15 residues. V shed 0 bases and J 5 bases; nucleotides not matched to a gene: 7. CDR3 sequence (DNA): TGTGCCAGCAGCGTAGAGGGGACAGTAGGGTATGGCTACACCTTC. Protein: CASSVEGTVGYGYTF.

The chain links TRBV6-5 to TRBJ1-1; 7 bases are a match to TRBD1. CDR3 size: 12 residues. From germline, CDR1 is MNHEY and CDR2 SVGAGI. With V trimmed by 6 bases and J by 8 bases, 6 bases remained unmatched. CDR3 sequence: CASSLRDREAFF. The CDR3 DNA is TGTGCCAGCAGCCTCCGGGACAGAGAAGCTTTCTTT.

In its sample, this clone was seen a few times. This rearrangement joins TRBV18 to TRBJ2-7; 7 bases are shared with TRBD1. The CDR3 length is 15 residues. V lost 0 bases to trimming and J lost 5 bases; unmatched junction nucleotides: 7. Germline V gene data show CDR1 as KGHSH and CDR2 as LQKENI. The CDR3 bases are TGTGCCAGCTCACCACCTATGACAGGGAACGACGAGCAGTACTTC. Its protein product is CASSPPMTGNDEQYF.

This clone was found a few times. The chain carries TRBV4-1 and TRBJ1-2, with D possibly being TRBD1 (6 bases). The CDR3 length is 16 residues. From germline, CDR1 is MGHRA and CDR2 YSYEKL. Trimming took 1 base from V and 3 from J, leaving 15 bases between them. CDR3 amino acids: CASSQVPQGKHYGYTF. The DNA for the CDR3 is TGCGCCAGCAGCCAAGTCCCCCAGGGGAAACACTATGGCTACACCTTC.